Listed below are T cell receptor beta chains from one sample, sequenced in a study of shared clonotypes between healthy human individuals. The assay was immunoSEQ multiplex PCR, and TCRdb's table has in-frame clones only and misses some. The table includes about 2.4 million clones, more than 85% detected once. Sequencing was done on a sample of naive CD4+ T cells from PBMCs. These receptor sequences come from a man aged 18 to 30 in good health. Some clones in this sample may be carry-over from other donors' samples. Each CDR3 is given with its conserved first and last residue. The D gene is left open where the match is weak. A clone size is listed for some rows: how often the clone was seen (once, few, many), or a class if it is expanded.

>.|TRBV28|.|TRBJ2-7
TGTGCCACCGGCCGGGACGCGACCCACTACGAGCAGTACTTC
CATGRDATHYEQYF
>TRBD1|TRBV29-1|.|TRBJ2-1
TGCAGCGCAGCCGGACAGGCCCTGTCCTACAATGAGCAGTTCTTC
CSAAGQALSYNEQFF
>.|TRBV7-8|.|TRBJ2-7
TGTGCCAGCAGCTTAGCGCGGGGTTACGAGCAGTACTTC
CASSLARGYEQYF
>.|TRBV28|.|TRBJ2-3
TGTGCCAGCAGTACTAGCAACGCAGATACGCAGTATTTT
CASSTSNADTQYF
>TRBD2|TRBV29-1|.|TRBJ2-5
TGCAGCGTTGAAGGGCCACTAGGACTAGCGGACCGATCAGAGACCCAGTACTTC
CSVEGPLGLADRSETQYF
>.|TRBV7-9|.|TRBJ2-1
TGTGCCAGCAGCTTAAGTGGGGGGAATGAGCAGTTCTTC
CASSLSGGNEQFF
>TRBD1|TRBV2|.|TRBJ2-2
TGTGCCAGCAGTCGGGACAGACCCTTCGTGGCCGGGGAGCTGTTTTTT
CASSRDRPFVAGELFF
>.|TRBV7-3|.|TRBJ1-1
TGTGCCAGCAGCGAAAACCCTGTGGGGGCCTACACTGAAGCTTTCTTT
CASSENPVGAYTEAFF
>TRBD1|TRBV6-1|.|TRBJ1-1
TGTGCCAGCAGCCCACAGGGGCCCACTGAAGCTTTCTTT
CASSPQGPTEAFF
>.|TRBV5-6|.|TRBJ1-2
TGTGCCAGCAGCTTGGGAACCAGAACAAACTATGGCTACACCTTC
CASSLGTRTNYGYTF
>.|TRBV7-2|.|TRBJ2-1
TGTGCCAGCAGCTTACTACTAGGACTATACAATGAGCAGTTCTTC
CASSLLLGLYNEQFF
>.|TRBV7-9|.|TRBJ1-2
TGTGCCAGCAGCTTACACGGCAGGGCGCGGACAGATCTTGGGGGCTACACCTTC
CASSLHGRARTDLGGYTF
>.|TRBV7-2|.|TRBJ1-2
TGTGCCAGCCGACCCCCGGTGGGGACCAACTATGGCTACACCTTC
CASRPPVGTNYGYTF
>.|TRBV5-1|.|TRBJ1-1
TGCGCCAGCAGCCCGGCGGGGGGCGAGGTGGCTGAAGCTTTCTTT
CASSPAGGEVAEAFF
>.|TRBV4-2|.|TRBJ2-5
TGTGCCAGCAGCCCCCGTGTTGCGGGCCCACAAGAGACCCAGTACTTC
CASSPRVAGPQETQYF
>.|TRBV7-2|few|TRBJ2-5
TGTGCCAGCAGCTTAGTGGGAGAGACCCAGTACTTC
CASSLVGETQYF
>.|TRBV11-3|.|TRBJ2-7
TGTGCCAGCAGCTTAGAGTGGGCGTCCTCCTACGAGCAGTACTTC
CASSLEWASSYEQYF
>TRBD2|TRBV6-6|few|TRBJ2-3
TGTGCCAGCAGAATAGGAAGCGGGAGTTTTAAGGATACGCAGTATTTT
CASRIGSGSFKDTQYF
>.|TRBV10-3|.|TRBJ2-7
TGTGCCATCAGTGAGTCACGGATGGAGCAGTACTTC
CAISESRMEQYF
>.|TRBV5-1|.|TRBJ1-1
TGCGCCAGCAGCTTGCTAGAAGGGGCGAACACTGAAGCTTTCTTT
CASSLLEGANTEAFF
>.|TRBV7-8|once|TRBJ1-1
TGTGCCAGCAGCTTCGGGGACATCAACACTGAAGCTTTCTTT
CASSFGDINTEAFF
>.|TRBV30|.|TRBJ1-1
TGTGCCTGGAGCCGGACTAGCGGCACTGAAGCTTTCTTT
CAWSRTSGTEAFF
>TRBD1|TRBV5-6|.|TRBJ1-2
TGTGCCAGCAGCCTCGAACAGGGGGCAAAGGATGGCTACACCTTC
CASSLEQGAKDGYTF
>.|TRBV4-3|.|TRBJ1-2
TGCGCCAGCAGCCAAAAACAGGGTACCTATGGCTACACCTTC
CASSQKQGTYGYTF
>.|TRBV7-9|.|TRBJ2-5
TGTGCCAGCAGCTTCAGCCGGATGGGCGGGGAGACCCAGTACTTC
CASSFSRMGGETQYF
>.|TRBV5-1|.|TRBJ2-1
TGCGCCAGCAGCTTGGGGGTTGAGCAGTTCTTC
CASSLGVEQFF
>.|TRBV10-3|.|TRBJ2-6
TGTGCCATCAGTGCTAGTTTCGGGGCCAACGTCCTGACTTTC
CAISASFGANVLTF
>.|TRBV5-1|.|TRBJ1-1
TGCGCCAGCAGCGCGTGGACAAACCAAAACACTGAAGCTTTCTTT
CASSAWTNQNTEAFF
>TRBD1|TRBV14|.|TRBJ1-2
TGTGCCAGCAGCCTTACCCGGGACAGTGGATTTGCCTACACCTTC
CASSLTRDSGFAYTF
>TRBD1|TRBV7-6|.|TRBJ2-2
TGTGCCAGCAGCCCAAGTTCGACAGGGGCGAACACCGGGGAGCTGTTTTTT
CASSPSSTGANTGELFF
>.|TRBV5-1|.|TRBJ1-2
TGCGCCAGCAGCCCCCGGTCGGTCGACTATGGCTACACCTTC
CASSPRSVDYGYTF
>.|TRBV9|.|TRBJ1-4
TGTGCCAGCAGCGGAGGATCCGCAGGGGAAAAACTGTTTTTT
CASSGGSAGEKLFF
>.|TRBV28|.|TRBJ1-5
TGTGCCAGCACACCTCCGACAGGAGCCCAATATAGCAATCAGCCCCAGCATTTT
CASTPPTGAQYSNQPQHF
>TRBD1|TRBV5-1|.|TRBJ1-2
TGCGCCAGCAGCTTGGCCGGGCAGGGGGCGTGGTATGGCTACACCTTC
CASSLAGQGAWYGYTF
>TRBD1|TRBV5-1|.|TRBJ2-5
TGCGCCAGCAGCGTGATGGGGACAGGGGACGAGACCCAGTACTTC
CASSVMGTGDETQYF
>TRBD1|TRBV18|.|TRBJ1-5
TGTGCCAGCTCACTAGACAGGGGTATTCAGCCCCAGCATTTT
CASSLDRGIQPQHF
>.|TRBV7-9|.|TRBJ1-2
TGTGCCAGCAGGCCCCCCGGAGATTCCTATGGCTACACCTTC
CASRPPGDSYGYTF
>TRBD1|TRBV2|.|TRBJ2-2
TGTGCCAGCATGTCCAGGGGGCAAGCCGGGGAGCTGTTTTTT
CASMSRGQAGELFF
>.|TRBV7-6|once|TRBJ1-2
TGTGCCAGCAGCTTGGGCAGGGACCCCTCCTATGGCTACACCTTC
CASSLGRDPSYGYTF
>.|TRBV5-6|.|TRBJ2-3
TGTGCCAGCAGCTTTGGACCTACTAATACGCAGTATTTT
CASSFGPTNTQYF
>.|TRBV5-1|.|TRBJ1-2
TGCGCCAGCAGCCACGACAGCTATGGCTACACCTTC
CASSHDSYGYTF
>.|TRBV4-1|.|TRBJ2-1
TGCGCCAGCAGCCAAGAGGGGTCCGGGTTGCAGTTCTTC
CASSQEGSGLQFF
>.|TRBV7-9|.|TRBJ2-5
TGTGCCAGCAGCTTATTAGTTCTCCAAGAGACCCAGTACTTC
CASSLLVLQETQYF
>TRBD2|TRBV2|.|TRBJ2-1
TGTGCCAGCAGTGGTACTAGCGGGAGGGCCCGGCAGTTCTTC
CASSGTSGRARQFF
>TRBD1|TRBV7-9|.|TRBJ2-7
TGTGCCAGCAGCAGTCCGGGGACAGGGCCCTACGAGCAGTACTTC
CASSSPGTGPYEQYF
>.|TRBV29-1|.|TRBJ1-1
TGCAGCGTAAGCCAGGGGAAGAGCACTGAAGCTTTCTTT
CSVSQGKSTEAFF
>.|TRBV27|.|TRBJ2-5
TGTGCCAGCAGTTTATGGGGGAGTCAAGGCGAGACCCAGTACTTC
CASSLWGSQGETQYF
>.|TRBV28|.|TRBJ1-3
TGTGCCAGCAGTTACACCCCCGGGATCTCTGGAAACACCATATATTTT
CASSYTPGISGNTIYF
>TRBD2|TRBV6-5|.|TRBJ2-7
TGTGCCAGCAGTGCCCGGACTAGCTTCTCCGAGCAGTACTTC
CASSARTSFSEQYF